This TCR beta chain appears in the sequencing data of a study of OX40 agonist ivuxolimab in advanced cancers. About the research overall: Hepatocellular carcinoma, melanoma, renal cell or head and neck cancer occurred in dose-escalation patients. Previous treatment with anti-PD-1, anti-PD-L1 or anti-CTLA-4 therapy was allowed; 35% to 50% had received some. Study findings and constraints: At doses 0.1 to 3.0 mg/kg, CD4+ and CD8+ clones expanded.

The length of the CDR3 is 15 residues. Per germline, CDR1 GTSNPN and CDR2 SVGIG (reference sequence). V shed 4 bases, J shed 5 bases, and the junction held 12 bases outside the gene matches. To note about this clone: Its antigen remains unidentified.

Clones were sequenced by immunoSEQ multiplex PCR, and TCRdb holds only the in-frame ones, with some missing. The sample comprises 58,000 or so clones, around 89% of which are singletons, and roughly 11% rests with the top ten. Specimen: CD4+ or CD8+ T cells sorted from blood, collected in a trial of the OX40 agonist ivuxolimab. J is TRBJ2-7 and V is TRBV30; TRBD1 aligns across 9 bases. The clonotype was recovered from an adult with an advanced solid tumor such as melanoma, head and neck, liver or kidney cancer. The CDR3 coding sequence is TGTGCCTGGAACATCGGCCGGACAGGGGTACACGAGCAGTACTTC. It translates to CAWNIGRTGVHEQYF.